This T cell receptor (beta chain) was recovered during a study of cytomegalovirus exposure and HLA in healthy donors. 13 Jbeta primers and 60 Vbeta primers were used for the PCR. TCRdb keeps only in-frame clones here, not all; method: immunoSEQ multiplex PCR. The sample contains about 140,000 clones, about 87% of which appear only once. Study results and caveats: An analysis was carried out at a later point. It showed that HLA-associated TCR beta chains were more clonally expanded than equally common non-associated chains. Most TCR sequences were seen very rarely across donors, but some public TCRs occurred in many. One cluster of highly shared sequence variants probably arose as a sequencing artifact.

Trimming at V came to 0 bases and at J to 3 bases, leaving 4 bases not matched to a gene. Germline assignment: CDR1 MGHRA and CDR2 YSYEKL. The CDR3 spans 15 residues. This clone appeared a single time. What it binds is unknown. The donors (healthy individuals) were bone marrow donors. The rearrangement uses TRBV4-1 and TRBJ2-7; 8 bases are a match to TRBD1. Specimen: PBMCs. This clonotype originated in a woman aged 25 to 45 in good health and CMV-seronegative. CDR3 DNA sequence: TGCGCCAGCAGCCAAGATTTAGGACAGGGCTACGAGCAGTACTTC. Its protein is CASSQDLGQGYEQYF.